The text below deals with one T cell receptor beta chain. The antigen remains undetermined. Cultured CD4+ T-cell DNA underwent Oncomine TCR Beta short-read sequencing. TCRdb reanalysed the PCR reads using MiXCR and keeps one entry per CDR3 protein. The sample shows 15,000 to 20,000 distinct CDR3 sequences, about 70% of them seen only once. This entry comes from a study of vaccination and CD4 T cells after COVID-19. Overall study: As control conditions, cultures were given either a CEFX pool serving as positive control, an HIV-1 Nef pool, or no peptide at all. General study points: SARS-CoV-2-reactive clonotypes showed a nonsignificant median rise from approximately 21 to 40. The researchers studied relatively few convalescent patients and omitted early post-infection timepoints.

CDR1 LNHDA and CDR2 SQIVND come from the germline V gene (reference sequence). The CDR3 runs to 14 residues. V dropped 5 bases and J dropped 3 bases, with 10 bases sitting between them. Indicated treatment: approximately 9-day PBMC culture with coronavirus spike peptide pools or control peptides (ViraFEST assay). PCR tests turned positive between March and December 2020, before US Alpha, Beta and Delta variants. This receptor was identified in a human donor who had recovered from COVID-19. The material sequenced was CD4+ T cells from blood, cultured in vitro. The chain has TRBV19 and TRBJ2-2; D is possibly TRBD2 (6 bases). The CDR3: CASSSVADTGELFF. The CDR3, as DNA: TGTGCCAGTAGTTCGGTAGCGGACACCGGGGAGCTGTTTTTT.